This entry is about one TCR beta chain. Antigen unknown. These data are taken from a study of T cell responses to AZD1222 COVID-19 vaccine. CDR3 length: 13 residues. Looked up from germline, CDR1 is SGHRS and CDR2 is YFSETQ. The germline V and J ends were trimmed by 9 bases and 8 bases, with 18 bases remaining between them. Sequencing was performed with immunoSEQ multiplex PCR; in TCRdb, only in-frame clones are kept and a portion is missing. Of around 160,000 clones in the sample, more than 75% are singletons; the top ten hold approximately 4%. Study-wide results and limits: Most donors were white British and more were female, and clonal diversity was possibly underestimated.

The starting material was peripheral blood, obtained on day 0 of MenACWY control vaccination. The V call is TRBV5-1, the J call TRBJ2-1, with D perhaps matching TRBD1 (6 bases). The clonotype originates from an adult in good health. The CDR3: CATSAGYRDEQFF. DNA of the CDR3: TGCGCCACCAGTGCAGGCTACAGGGATGAGCAGTTCTTC.